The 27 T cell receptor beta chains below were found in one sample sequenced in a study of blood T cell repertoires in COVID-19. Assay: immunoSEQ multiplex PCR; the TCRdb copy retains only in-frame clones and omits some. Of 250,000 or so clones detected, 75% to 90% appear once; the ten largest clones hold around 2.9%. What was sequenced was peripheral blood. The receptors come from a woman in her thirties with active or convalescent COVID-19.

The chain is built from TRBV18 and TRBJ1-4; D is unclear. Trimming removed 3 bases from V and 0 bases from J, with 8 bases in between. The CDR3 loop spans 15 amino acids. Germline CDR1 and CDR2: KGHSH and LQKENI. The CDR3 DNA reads TGTGCCAGCTCACCGAGAGGGACAACTAATGAAAAACTGTTTTTT. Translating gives CASSPRGTTNEKLFF. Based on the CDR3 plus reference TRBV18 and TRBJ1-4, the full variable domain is NAGVMQNPRHLVRRRGQEARLRCSPMKGHSHVYWYRQLPEEGLKFMVYLQKENIIDESGMPKERFSAEFPKEGPSILRIQQVVRGDSAAYFCASSPRGTTNEKLFFGSGTQLSVL.

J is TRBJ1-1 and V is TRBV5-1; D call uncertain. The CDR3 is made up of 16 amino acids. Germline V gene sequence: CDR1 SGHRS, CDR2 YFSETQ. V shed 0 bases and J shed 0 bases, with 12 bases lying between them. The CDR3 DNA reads TGCGCCAGCAGCTTGGAGGCACCGAGGATGAACACTGAAGCTTTCTTT. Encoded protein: CASSLEAPRMNTEAFF.

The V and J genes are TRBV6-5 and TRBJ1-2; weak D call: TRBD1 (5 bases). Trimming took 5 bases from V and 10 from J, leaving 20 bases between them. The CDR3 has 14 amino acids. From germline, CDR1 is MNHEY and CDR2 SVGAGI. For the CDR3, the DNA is TGTGCCAGCAGTCCAGTAGGGGCCAAAGTATACTACACCTTC. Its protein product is CASSPVGAKVYYTF.

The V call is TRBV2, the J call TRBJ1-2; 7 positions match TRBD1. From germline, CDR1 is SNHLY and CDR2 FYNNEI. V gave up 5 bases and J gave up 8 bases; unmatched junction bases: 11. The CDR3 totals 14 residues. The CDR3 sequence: CASSPDRSYGGYTF. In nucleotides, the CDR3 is TGTGCCAGCAGTCCGGACAGGTCCTATGGGGGCTACACCTTC.

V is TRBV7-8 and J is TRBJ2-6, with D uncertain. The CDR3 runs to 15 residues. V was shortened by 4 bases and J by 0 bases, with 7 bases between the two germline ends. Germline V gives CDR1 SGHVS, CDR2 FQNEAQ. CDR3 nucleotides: TGTGCCAGCAGCTCCGGGTCCTCTGGGGCCAACGTCCTGACTTTC. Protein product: CASSSGSSGANVLTF.

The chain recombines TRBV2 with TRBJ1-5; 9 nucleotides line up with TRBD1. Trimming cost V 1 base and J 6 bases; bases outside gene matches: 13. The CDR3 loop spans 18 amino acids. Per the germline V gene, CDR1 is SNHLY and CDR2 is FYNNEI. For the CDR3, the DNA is TGTGCCAGCAGTGAAGGCCCTCCGGGACAGGGATTAAGTCAGCCCCAGCATTTT. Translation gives CASSEGPPGQGLSQPQHF. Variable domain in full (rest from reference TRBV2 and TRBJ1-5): EPEVTQTPSHQVTQMGQEVILRCVPISNHLYFYWYRQILGQKVEFLVSFYNNEISEKSEIFDDQFSVERPDGSNFTLKIRSTKLEDSAMYFCASSEGPPGQGLSQPQHFGDGTRLSIL.

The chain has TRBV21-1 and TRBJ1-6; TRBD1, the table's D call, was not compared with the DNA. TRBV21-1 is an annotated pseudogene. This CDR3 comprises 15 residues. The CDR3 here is CASSPQGRRNSPLHF. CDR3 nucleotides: TGTGCCAGCAGTCCTCAGGGGAGAAGAAATTCACCCCTCCACTTT.

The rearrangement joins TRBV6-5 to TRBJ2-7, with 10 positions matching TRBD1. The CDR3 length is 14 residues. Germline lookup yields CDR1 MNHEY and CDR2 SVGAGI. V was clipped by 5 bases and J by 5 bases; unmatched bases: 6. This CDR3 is CASSPGTGVHEQYF. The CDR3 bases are TGTGCCAGCAGTCCGGGGACAGGGGTCCACGAGCAGTACTTC.

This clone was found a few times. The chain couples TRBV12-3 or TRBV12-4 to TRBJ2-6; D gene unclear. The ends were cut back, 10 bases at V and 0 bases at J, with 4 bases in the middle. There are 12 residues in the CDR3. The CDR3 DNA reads TGTGCCACCATCTCTGGGGCCAACGTCCTGACTTTC. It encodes CATISGANVLTF.

CDR3 coding DNA: TGTGCCAGTTCGCCGGGACAGGGGAGGTCTGAAGCTTTCTTT. Translating it yields CASSPGQGRSEAFF. The chain joins TRBV7-2 to TRBJ1-1; the match to TRBD1 covers 10 bases. CDR3 length: 14 amino acids. J lost 6 bases, V lost 9 bases, and 10 bases had no gene match. CDR1 SGHTA and CDR2 FQGNSA come from the germline V gene.

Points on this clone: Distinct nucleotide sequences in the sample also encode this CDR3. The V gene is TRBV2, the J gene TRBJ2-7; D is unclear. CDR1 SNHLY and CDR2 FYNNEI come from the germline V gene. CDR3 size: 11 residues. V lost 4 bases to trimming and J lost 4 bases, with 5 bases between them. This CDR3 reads CASSAGYEQYF. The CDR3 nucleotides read TGTGCCAGCAGTGCCGGTTACGAGCAGTACTTC.

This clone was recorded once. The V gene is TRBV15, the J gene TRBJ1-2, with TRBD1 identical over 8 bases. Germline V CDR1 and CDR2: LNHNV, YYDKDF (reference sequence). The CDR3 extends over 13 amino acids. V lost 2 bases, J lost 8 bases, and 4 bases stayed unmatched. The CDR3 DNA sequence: TGTGCCACCAGCAGACAGGGGGCGCAGGGCTACACCTTC. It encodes CATSRQGAQGYTF.

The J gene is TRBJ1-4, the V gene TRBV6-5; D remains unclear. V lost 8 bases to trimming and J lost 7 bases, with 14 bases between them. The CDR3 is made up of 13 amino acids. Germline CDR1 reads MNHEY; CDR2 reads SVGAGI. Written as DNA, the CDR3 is TGTGCCAGCGCTAGTAGGAACGGTGAAAAACTGTTTTTT. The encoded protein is CASASRNGEKLFF.

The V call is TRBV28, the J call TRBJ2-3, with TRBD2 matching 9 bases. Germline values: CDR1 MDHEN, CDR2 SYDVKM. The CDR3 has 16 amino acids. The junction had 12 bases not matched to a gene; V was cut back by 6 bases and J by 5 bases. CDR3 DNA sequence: TGTGCCAGCAGCCCGACCGGGCTAGCGGGGAGAGATACGCAGTATTTT. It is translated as CASSPTGLAGRDTQYF. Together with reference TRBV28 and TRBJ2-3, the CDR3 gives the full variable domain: DVKVTQSSRYLVKRTGEKVFLECVQDMDHENMFWYRQDPGLGLRLIYFSYDVKMKEKGDIPEGYSVSREKKERFSLILESASTNQTSMYLCASSPTGLAGRDTQYFGPGTRLTVL.

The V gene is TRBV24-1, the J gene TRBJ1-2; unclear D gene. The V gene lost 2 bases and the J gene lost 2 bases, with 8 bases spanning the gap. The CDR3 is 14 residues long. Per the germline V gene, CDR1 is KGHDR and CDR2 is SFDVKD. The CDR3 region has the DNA TGTGCCACCAGTGATTATTTAGTGAACTATGGCTACACCTTC. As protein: CATSDYLVNYGYTF.

The CDR3 spells CASRSGAYSPLHF. Written as DNA, the CDR3 is TGTGCCAGCAGATCAGGGGCATATTCACCCCTCCACTTT. The chain has TRBV6-5 and TRBJ1-6, with D possibly matching TRBD1 (6 bases). The germline CDR1 and CDR2 sequences are MNHEY and SVGAGI. The V end lost 6 bases, the J end lost 8 bases, and 11 bases lay between the germline ends. The CDR3 covers 13 residues.

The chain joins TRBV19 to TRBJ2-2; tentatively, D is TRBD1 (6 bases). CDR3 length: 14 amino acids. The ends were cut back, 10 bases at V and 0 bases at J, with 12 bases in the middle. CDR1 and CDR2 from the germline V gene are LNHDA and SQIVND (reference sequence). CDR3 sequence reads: CATGATSNTGELFF. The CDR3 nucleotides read TGTGCCACAGGGGCCACCTCGAACACCGGGGAGCTGTTTTTT.

The CDR3: CASSMRSLSTDTQYF. In DNA form, the CDR3 reads TGTGCCAGTAGTATGAGGAGTTTAAGCACAGATACGCAGTATTTT. The chain uses TRBV19 and TRBJ2-3, with D unresolved. Germline loops: CDR1 LNHDA, CDR2 SQIVND (reference sequence). The CDR3 runs to 15 residues. V lost 3 bases and J lost 0, with 10 bases in between.

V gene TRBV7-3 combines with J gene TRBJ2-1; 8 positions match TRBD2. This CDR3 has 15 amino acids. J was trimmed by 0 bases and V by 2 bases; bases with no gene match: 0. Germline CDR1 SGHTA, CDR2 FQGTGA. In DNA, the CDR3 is TGTGCCAGCAGCTTACTAGCGGGCTCCTACAATGAGCAGTTCTTC. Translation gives CASSLLAGSYNEQFF.

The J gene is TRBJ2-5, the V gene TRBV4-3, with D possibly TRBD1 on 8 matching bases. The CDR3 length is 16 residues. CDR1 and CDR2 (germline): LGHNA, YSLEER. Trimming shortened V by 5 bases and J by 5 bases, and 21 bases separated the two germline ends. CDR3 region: CASSTSTGGAGETQYF. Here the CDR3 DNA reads TGCGCCAGCAGCACCAGCACAGGGGGGGCGGGGGAGACCCAGTACTTC.

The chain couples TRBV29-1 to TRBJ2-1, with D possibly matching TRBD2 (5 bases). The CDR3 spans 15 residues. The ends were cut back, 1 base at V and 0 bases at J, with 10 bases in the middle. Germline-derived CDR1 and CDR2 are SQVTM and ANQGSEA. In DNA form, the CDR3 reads TGCAGCGTTGAAGGAGGGCCCCTCTCCTACAATGAGCAGTTCTTC. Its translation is CSVEGGPLSYNEQFF.

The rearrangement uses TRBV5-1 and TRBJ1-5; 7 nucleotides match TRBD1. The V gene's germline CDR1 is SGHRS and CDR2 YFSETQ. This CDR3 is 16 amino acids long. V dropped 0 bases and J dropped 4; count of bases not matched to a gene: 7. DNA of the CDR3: TGCGCCAGCAGCTTGGGTACAGGGGCTAGAAATCAGCCCCAGCATTTT. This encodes CASSLGTGARNQPQHF. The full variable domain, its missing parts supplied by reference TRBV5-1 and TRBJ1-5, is KAGVTQTPRYLIKTRGQQVTLSCSPISGHRSVSWYQQTPGQGLQFLFEYFSETQRNKGNFPGRFSGRQFSNSRSEMNVSTLELGDSALYLCASSLGTGARNQPQHFGDGTRLSIL.

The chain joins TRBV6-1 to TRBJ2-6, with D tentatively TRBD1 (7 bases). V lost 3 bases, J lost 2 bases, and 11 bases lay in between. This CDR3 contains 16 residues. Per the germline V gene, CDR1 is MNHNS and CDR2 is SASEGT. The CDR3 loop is CASSEGRGAGANVLTF. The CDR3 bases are TGTGCCAGCAGTGAGGGCAGGGGGGCTGGGGCCAACGTCCTGACTTTC.

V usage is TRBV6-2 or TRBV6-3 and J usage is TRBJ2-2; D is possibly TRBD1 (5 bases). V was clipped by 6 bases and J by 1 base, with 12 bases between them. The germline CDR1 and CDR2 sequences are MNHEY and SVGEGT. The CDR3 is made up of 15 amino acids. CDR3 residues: CASSPGAGNTGELFF. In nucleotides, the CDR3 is TGTGCCAGCAGCCCTGGGGCAGGGAACACCGGGGAGCTGTTTTTT.

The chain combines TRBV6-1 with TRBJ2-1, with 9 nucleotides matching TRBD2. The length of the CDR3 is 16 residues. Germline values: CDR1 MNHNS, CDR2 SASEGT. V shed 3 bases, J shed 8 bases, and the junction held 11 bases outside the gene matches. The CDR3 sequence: CASSDLAGAIGDEQFF. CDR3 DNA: TGTGCCAGCAGTGACTTAGCGGGGGCCATCGGGGATGAGCAGTTCTTC.

CDR3 coding DNA: TGTGCCAGCAGCTTAGCCGGGACAGGGGCTGGCAATCAGCCCCAGCATTTT. Protein product: CASSLAGTGAGNQPQHF. The gene calls are TRBV7-9 and TRBJ1-5, with TRBD1 matching 10 bases. V dropped 0 bases and J dropped 2; count of bases not matched to a gene: 4. Germline CDR1 reads SEHNR; CDR2 reads FQNEAQ (reference sequence). This CDR3 region has 17 residues.

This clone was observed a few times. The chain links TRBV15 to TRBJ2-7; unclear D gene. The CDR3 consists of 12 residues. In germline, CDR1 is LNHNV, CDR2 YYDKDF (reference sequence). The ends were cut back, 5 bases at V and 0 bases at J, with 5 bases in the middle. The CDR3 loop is CATSYSSYEQYF. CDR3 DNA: TGTGCCACCAGCTACAGCTCCTACGAGCAGTACTTC.